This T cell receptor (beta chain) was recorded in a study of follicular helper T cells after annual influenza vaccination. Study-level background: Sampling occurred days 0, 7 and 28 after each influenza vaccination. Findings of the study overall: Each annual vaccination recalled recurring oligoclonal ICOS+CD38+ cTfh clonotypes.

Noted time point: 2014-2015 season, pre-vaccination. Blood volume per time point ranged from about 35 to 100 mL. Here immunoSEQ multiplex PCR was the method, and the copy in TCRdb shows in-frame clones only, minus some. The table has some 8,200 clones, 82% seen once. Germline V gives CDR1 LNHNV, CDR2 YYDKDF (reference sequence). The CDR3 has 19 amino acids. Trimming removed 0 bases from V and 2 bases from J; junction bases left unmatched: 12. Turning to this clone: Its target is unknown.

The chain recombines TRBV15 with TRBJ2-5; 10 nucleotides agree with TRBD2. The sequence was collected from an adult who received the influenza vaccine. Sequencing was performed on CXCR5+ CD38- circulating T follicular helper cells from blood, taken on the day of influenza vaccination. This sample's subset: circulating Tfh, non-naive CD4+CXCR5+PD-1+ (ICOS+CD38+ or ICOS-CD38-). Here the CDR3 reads CATSRDKHASGGVQETQYF. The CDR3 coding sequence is TGTGCCACCAGCAGAGATAAGCATGCTAGCGGGGGAGTTCAAGAGACCCAGTACTTC.